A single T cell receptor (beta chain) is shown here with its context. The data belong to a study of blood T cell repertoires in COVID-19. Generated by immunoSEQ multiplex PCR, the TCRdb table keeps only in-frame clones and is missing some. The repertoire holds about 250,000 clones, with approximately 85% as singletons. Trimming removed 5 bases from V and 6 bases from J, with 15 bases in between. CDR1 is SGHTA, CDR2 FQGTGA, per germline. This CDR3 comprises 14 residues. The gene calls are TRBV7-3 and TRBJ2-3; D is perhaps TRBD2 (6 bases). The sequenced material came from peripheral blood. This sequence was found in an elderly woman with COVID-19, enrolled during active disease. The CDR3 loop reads CASSLGTPRDTQYF. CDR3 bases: TGTGCCAGCAGCCTTGGGACTCCCAGGGATACGCAGTATTTT.